Below are 17 T cell receptor beta chains sequenced from a single sample in a study of identical twins. TCRdb fed the 5' RACE reads into MiXCR, producing one record per CDR3 protein. Of a few hundred thousand distinct CDR3 sequences in the sample, about 10% were seen once. The material sequenced was naive T cells sorted from blood. These receptor sequences come from a woman aged 45-60 years in good health.

This chain joins TRBV30 and TRBJ2-7, with 7 bases that match TRBD2. Germline CDR1 GTSNPN, CDR2 SVGIG (reference sequence). CDR3 length: 12 residues. V gave up 3 bases and J gave up 2 bases; unmatched junction bases: 1. The CDR3 region is CAWSGGTYEQYF. The CDR3 DNA follows: TGTGCCTGGAGCGGGGGGACCTACGAGCAGTACTTC.

At least ten counts were recorded for this clonotype. The J gene is TRBJ2-7, the V gene TRBV18; perhaps TRBD2 as D (5 bases). The CDR3 sequence is 13 residues long. V dropped 3 bases and J dropped 2 bases, with 8 bases sitting between them. Germline CDR1 KGHSH, CDR2 LQKENI. The CDR3 region has the DNA TGTGCCAGCTCACCCGGGATAGCCTACGAGCAGTACTTC. It specifies CASSPGIAYEQYF.

The chain employs TRBV29-1 and TRBJ2-7; D gene ambiguous. The CDR3 loop spans 14 amino acids. V was trimmed by 4 bases and J by 7 bases, leaving 20 bases between them. Germline-derived CDR1 and CDR2 are SQVTM and ANQGSEA. The CDR3 loop reads CSVGVSSTTPEQYF. Here the CDR3 DNA reads TGCAGCGTTGGAGTGTCGAGTACAACCCCAGAGCAGTACTTC.

The rearrangement uses TRBV10-3 and TRBJ1-2; 7 nucleotides line up with TRBD1. J gave up 3 bases and V 5 bases, and 3 bases lay outside the gene matches. The CDR3 contains 13 residues. Germline V gene data show CDR1 as ENHRY and CDR2 as SYGVKD. The CDR3 DNA is TGTGCCATCAGTTTGGGACAGTACTATGGCTACACCTTC. Its protein product is CAISLGQYYGYTF.

This clonotype showed up just a few times. This chain connects TRBV5-1 to TRBJ1-6; D gene uncertain. This CDR3 is 13 amino acids long. With 0 bases removed from V and 10 bases from J, the gap between germline ends came to 8 bases. Germline V lookup: CDR1 SGHRS, CDR2 YFSETQ. The chain's CDR3 is CASSLVSDSPLHF. DNA of the CDR3: TGCGCCAGCAGCTTGGTTAGTGACTCACCCCTCCACTTT.

This clonotype has at least ten counts. The gene calls are TRBV28 and TRBJ2-5; D not certain. V shed 2 bases and J shed 3 bases, with 10 bases lying between them. This CDR3 has 14 residues. Germline V gives CDR1 MDHEN, CDR2 SYDVKM. The CDR3 DNA is TGTGCCAGCAGTTTAGCCGACCTAAAAGAGACCCAGTACTTC. Protein sequence: CASSLADLKETQYF.

This clonotype was recorded at least ten times. V usage is TRBV5-8 and J usage is TRBJ2-1, with D possibly matching TRBD2 (6 bases). Trimming stripped 3 bases from V and 7 bases from J, with 20 bases between. Germline loops: CDR1 SGHTS, CDR2 YDEGEE. The CDR3 has 16 residues. The CDR3 protein is CASSYTPGTSNNEQFF. The DNA for the CDR3 is TGTGCCAGCAGCTATACCCCCGGGACTTCCAATAATGAGCAGTTCTTC. Together with reference TRBV5-8 and TRBJ2-1, the CDR3 gives the full variable domain: EAGVTQSPTHLIKTRGQQATLRCSPISGHTSVYWYQQALGLGLQFLLWYDEGEERNRGNFPPRFSGRQFPNYSSELNVNALELEDSALYLCASSYTPGTSNNEQFFGPGTRLTVL.

The chain employs TRBV4-1 and TRBJ2-5; TRBD1 matches 11 bases. The trim removed 0 bases at V and 4 bases at J, leaving 4 bases unmatched. CDR3 size: 16 residues. The germline V gene has CDR1 MGHRA and CDR2 YSYEKL. The CDR3 nucleotides read TGCGCCAGCAGCCAAGATGCGGGACAGGGGGGAGAGACCCAGTACTTC. Its translation is CASSQDAGQGGETQYF.

The gene calls are TRBV29-1 and TRBJ1-4; D is perhaps TRBD1 (5 bases). Germline CDR1 reads SQVTM; CDR2 reads ANQGSEA. CDR3 size: 12 residues. V was shortened by 4 bases and J by 6 bases, with 9 bases between the two germline ends. The DNA for the CDR3 is TGCAGCGTTGTGGGGGTTGATGAAAAACTGTTTTTT. Residues: CSVVGVDEKLFF.

This clonotype was detected many times. The J gene is TRBJ2-7, the V gene TRBV20-1; 10 bases align to TRBD2. Looked up from germline, CDR1 is DFQATT and CDR2 is SNEGSKA (reference sequence). Trimming removed 5 bases from V and 7 bases from J; junction bases left unmatched: 14. The CDR3 is made up of 15 amino acids. CDR3 sequence (DNA): TGCAGTGCTCCGATAAGCGGGAGGGCCCTTCGGGAGCAGTACTTC. Translation: CSAPISGRALREQYF.

The J gene is TRBJ1-5, the V gene TRBV24-1; D is perhaps TRBD1 (5 bases). The V end was cut by 5 bases, the J end by 4 bases, with 11 bases between. Per the germline V gene, CDR1 is KGHDR and CDR2 is SFDVKD. This CDR3 region has 14 residues. The CDR3 DNA reads TGTGCCACCAGTGGGGCAGGGAGGAATCAGCCCCAGCATTTT. The encoded protein is CATSGAGRNQPQHF.

The chain uses TRBV30 and TRBJ2-2; 7 bases map to TRBD2. CDR1 is GTSNPN, CDR2 SVGIG, per germline (reference sequence). Unmatched junction bases numbered 10, after V lost 2 bases and J lost 4 bases. The CDR3 is made up of 16 amino acids. The CDR3 DNA is TGTGCCTGGAGTAGTGGGAGGGCCCATGGCACCGGGGAGCTGTTTTTT. Its protein is CAWSSGRAHGTGELFF.

This clonotype was detected a few times. This rearrangement joins TRBV29-1 to TRBJ2-1; D ambiguous. The germline V and J ends were trimmed by 6 bases and 5 bases, with 11 bases remaining between them. The CDR3 has 12 residues. From germline, CDR1 is SQVTM and CDR2 ANQGSEA. This CDR3 is CSVIQYDNEQFF. The CDR3 DNA sequence: TGCAGCGTAATCCAATACGACAATGAGCAGTTCTTC.

The V call is TRBV4-1, the J call TRBJ1-1; D is perhaps TRBD1 (5 bases). The CDR3 extends over 13 amino acids. Trimming stripped 0 bases from V and 3 bases from J, with 5 bases between. The germline V gene encodes CDR1 MGHRA and CDR2 YSYEKL. CDR3 nucleotides: TGCGCCAGCAGCCAAGAGGGACACACTGAAGCTTTCTTT. This translates into CASSQEGHTEAFF.

This clonotype was counted a few times. V gene TRBV2 combines with J gene TRBJ2-3; D remains unclear. Germline V lookup: CDR1 SNHLY, CDR2 FYNNEI. The CDR3 is 15 residues long. V was clipped by 4 bases and J by 4 bases, with 15 bases between them. For the CDR3, the DNA is TGTGCCAGCAGTGCCCGTGGAGAGCGAGCAGATACGCAGTATTTT. Protein sequence: CASSARGERADTQYF.

The genes are TRBV3-1 and TRBJ1-2; TRBD1 matches at 7 bases. CDR3 size: 13 residues. The V gene's germline CDR1 is LGHDT and CDR2 YNNKEL (reference sequence). V lost 5 bases and J lost 6; bases outside the gene matches: 6. As DNA, the CDR3 is TGTGCCAGCAGCGGCGACAGGGACCATGGCTACACCTTC. Protein sequence: CASSGDRDHGYTF.

The gene calls are TRBV10-3 and TRBJ2-2; TRBD1 is a possible D gene (6 bases). Germline CDR1 reads ENHRY; CDR2 reads SYGVKD. V shed 7 bases and J shed 6 bases, with 9 bases lying between them. The CDR3 is made up of 12 amino acids. The CDR3 DNA sequence: TGTGCCATCACCCCAGGGGCCGGGGAGCTGTTTTTT. Protein: CAITPGAGELFF.